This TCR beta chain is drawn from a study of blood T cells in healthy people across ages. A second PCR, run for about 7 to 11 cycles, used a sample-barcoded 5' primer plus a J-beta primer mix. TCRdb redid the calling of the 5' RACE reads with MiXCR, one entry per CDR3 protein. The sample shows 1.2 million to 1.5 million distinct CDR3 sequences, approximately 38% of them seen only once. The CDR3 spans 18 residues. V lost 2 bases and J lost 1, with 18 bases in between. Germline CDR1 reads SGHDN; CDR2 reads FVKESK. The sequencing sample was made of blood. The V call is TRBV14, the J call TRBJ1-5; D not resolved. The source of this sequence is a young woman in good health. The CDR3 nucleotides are TGTGCCAGCAGCCAAACGGTGAAAGGCCCTCGGAGCAATCAGCCCCAGCATTTT. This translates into CASSQTVKGPRSNQPQHF.